This T cell receptor beta chain was profiled in a study of cytomegalovirus exposure and HLA in healthy donors. Findings and limits, study-wide: As confirmed in vitro, three CMV-associated chains were specific for CMV antigens.

On this clone itself: Antigen: not known.

The PCR used 60 Vbeta and 13 Jbeta primers. Assay: immunoSEQ multiplex PCR; the TCRdb copy retains only in-frame clones and omits some. The data show some 190,000 clones, around four fifths seen once. The source of this sequence is a man between 40 and 49 years old in good health and CMV-seropositive. Sequenced sample: PBMCs.

CDR3 sequence (DNA): TGTGCCAGCAGTGCTGGGACAGGGGGCGACCAGCCCCAGCATTTT. Translated, it gives CASSAGTGGDQPQHF. This chain joins TRBV6-1 and TRBJ1-5; the match to TRBD1 covers 12 bases. Trimming took 4 bases from V and 7 from J; bases not matched to a gene: 5. Germline V lookup: CDR1 MNHNS, CDR2 SASEGT. CDR3 size: 15 residues.